Listed below are T cell receptor beta chains from one sample, sequenced in a study of blood T cell repertoires in COVID-19. The data were produced by immunoSEQ multiplex PCR, yet TCRdb's version contains in-frame clones alone and is incomplete. The sample yields under 250,000 clones, about 90% seen once. Sequencing was carried out using peripheral blood. The receptors stem from a man aged 18 to 29 with active or convalescent COVID-19. Both conserved end residues are part of each CDR3. D genes are given only for firm matches. Some rows have no size entry. The others give once, few or many, or a class for an expanded clone.

clone size,J gene,V gene,D gene,CDR3 protein,CDR3 DNA
-,TRBJ2-5,TRBV2,TRBD1,CASSVGQGLHFQETQYF,TGTGCCAGCAGTGTGGGACAGGGACTACACTTCCAAGAGACCCAGTACTTC
-,TRBJ1-1,TRBV27,-,CASSLQKNTEAFF,TGTGCCAGCAGTTTACAGAAGAACACTGAAGCTTTCTTT
once,TRBJ1-4,TRBV6-1,-,CASSDLGSLREKLFF,TGTGCCAGCAGTGATTTAGGGAGTCTAAGAGAAAAACTGTTTTTT
-,TRBJ2-3,TRBV7-2,-,CASSFGGELTDTQYF,TGTGCCAGCAGCTTTGGTGGTGAACTCACAGATACGCAGTATTTT
-,TRBJ2-3,TRBV6-2/TRBV6-3,TRBD1,CASSPGQGAKDTQYF,TGTGCCAGCAGCCCCGGACAGGGGGCAAAGGATACGCAGTATTTT
-,TRBJ2-2,TRBV27,-,CASSWGESTGELFF,TGTGCCAGCAGTTGGGGGGAGAGCACCGGGGAGCTGTTTTTT
-,TRBJ1-2,TRBV30,TRBD1,CAYQAGQVYYGYTF,TGTGCCTACCAAGCGGGACAGGTTTACTATGGCTACACCTTC
-,TRBJ2-2,TRBV4-2,TRBD2,CASSQLAGENGELFF,TGTGCCAGCAGCCAACTAGCGGGAGAGAACGGGGAGCTGTTTTTT
-,TRBJ2-1,TRBV5-4,TRBD1,CASSFGQAVEQFF,TGTGCCAGCAGCTTCGGACAGGCGGTTGAGCAGTTCTTC
-,TRBJ2-5,TRBV12-3/TRBV12-4,TRBD1,CASSRGTGRAQYF,TGTGCCAGCAGCCGAGGGACAGGGCGGGCCCAGTACTTC
-,TRBJ1-2,TRBV6-5,-,CASRRQELYGYTF,TGTGCCAGCAGGAGACAGGAGCTCTATGGCTACACCTTC
-,TRBJ1-5,TRBV5-4,-,CASSLGGERGQPQHF,TGTGCCAGCAGCTTGGGCGGGGAGCGGGGGCAGCCCCAGCATTTT
-,TRBJ1-2,TRBV7-2,-,CASNVDRSDYGYTF,TGTGCCAGCAACGTCGACAGGTCAGACTATGGCTACACCTTC
-,TRBJ1-2,TRBV5-1,-,CASSLDGGPYGYTF,TGCGCCAGCAGCTTGGATGGAGGACCCTATGGCTACACCTTC
-,TRBJ2-6,TRBV6-5,TRBD1,CASSWDSSSGANVLTF,TGTGCCAGCAGTTGGGACAGCTCCTCTGGGGCCAACGTCCTGACTTTC
-,TRBJ1-2,TRBV6-1,TRBD1,CASSEWDRIYGYTF,TGTGCCAGCAGTGAATGGGACAGGATATATGGCTACACCTTC
-,TRBJ1-5,TRBV10-3,-,CAISRGGEQPQHF,TGTGCCATCAGTAGAGGGGGAGAACAGCCCCAGCATTTT
-,TRBJ1-4,TRBV6-5,-,CASSYWRDPVEKLFF,TGTGCCAGCAGTTATTGGCGGGACCCGGTAGAAAAACTGTTTTTT
-,TRBJ1-1,TRBV10-3,-,CAISELLLTTNTEAFF,TGTGCCATCAGTGAGTTGTTACTTACGACTAACACTGAAGCTTTCTTT
-,TRBJ2-7,TRBV5-6,TRBD2,CASSYLSGGISYEQYF,TGTGCCAGCAGCTATCTGTCGGGGGGAATATCCTACGAGCAGTACTTC
-,TRBJ1-2,TRBV4-2,-,CASSQWGGESNYGYTF,TGTGCCAGCAGCCAATGGGGGGGTGAGTCGAACTATGGCTACACCTTC
-,TRBJ2-3,TRBV5-4,TRBD2,CASRPTGTRYTDTQYF,TGTGCCAGCAGACCGACCGGGACTAGATACACAGATACGCAGTATTTT
-,TRBJ1-5,TRBV6-1,-,CASSELESYSNQPQHF,TGTGCCAGCAGTGAATTAGAGAGCTATAGCAATCAGCCCCAGCATTTT
-,TRBJ1-1,TRBV7-2,-,CASSLEGASGAFF,TGTGCCAGCAGCTTAGAGGGAGCCTCCGGGGCTTTCTTT
-,TRBJ2-3,TRBV29-1,-,CSLQTDTQYF,TGCAGCCTACAGACAGATACGCAGTATTTT
-,TRBJ2-1,TRBV14,-,CASSHLKGVGNEQFF,TGTGCCAGCAGCCACCTCAAGGGGGTGGGCAATGAGCAGTTCTTC
-,TRBJ2-3,TRBV5-4,-,CASSLLPRADTQYF,TGTGCCAGCAGCTTACTCCCTCGGGCAGATACGCAGTATTTT
-,TRBJ1-1,TRBV7-9,TRBD1,CASSPDRVNTEAFF,TGTGCCAGCAGCCCAGACAGGGTAAACACTGAAGCTTTCTTT
-,TRBJ1-2,TRBV7-8,TRBD1,CASSPDPGQVVYGYTF,TGTGCCAGCAGCCCAGATCCGGGACAGGTAGTCTATGGCTACACCTTC
-,TRBJ1-2,TRBV30,-,CAWSNGVLLYGYTF,TGTGCCTGGAGTAACGGGGTATTGCTCTATGGCTACACCTTC
-,TRBJ2-7,TRBV28,TRBD1,CASSLGSRGQGRYEQYF,TGTGCCAGCAGTTTAGGTTCCAGGGGACAGGGCCGATACGAGCAGTACTTC
-,TRBJ1-3,TRBV7-6,TRBD1,CASSPGGNSGNTIYF,TGTGCCAGCAGCCCAGGGGGGAACTCTGGAAACACCATATATTTT
-,TRBJ2-1,TRBV19,-,CASSPVQISLNEQFF,TGTGCCAGTAGCCCCGTACAGATCAGCCTAAATGAGCAGTTCTTC
-,TRBJ2-7,TRBV5-4,-,CASNRDSNSYEQYF,TGTGCCAGCAACCGGGACTCCAACTCCTACGAGCAGTACTTC
-,TRBJ2-7,TRBV12-3/TRBV12-4,-,CASSKKENYEQYF,TGTGCCAGCAGTAAGAAGGAGAACTACGAGCAGTACTTC
-,TRBJ2-1,TRBV7-2,-,CASSLGSNSYNEQFF,TGTGCCAGCAGCTTAGGTAGTAATTCCTACAATGAGCAGTTCTTC
-,TRBJ1-4,TRBV7-9,TRBD1,CASSGLTGAVVEKLFF,TGTGCCAGCAGCGGATTAACAGGGGCAGTAGTAGAAAAACTGTTTTTT
-,TRBJ1-1,TRBV6-5,-,CASKFGGGAFF,TGTGCCAGCAAATTCGGTGGTGGAGCTTTCTTT
-,TRBJ2-5,TRBV28,-,CASARARKTTETQYF,TGTGCCAGCGCGCGGGCCAGAAAAACGACAGAGACCCAGTACTTC
-,TRBJ2-5,TRBV18,-,CASSPSLATQETQYF,TGTGCCAGCTCCCCATCGCTAGCGACCCAAGAGACCCAGTACTTC
-,TRBJ2-4,TRBV7-2,TRBD1,CASSPRAGGVKNIQYF,TGTGCCAGCAGCCCCAGGGCAGGGGGCGTTAAAAACATTCAGTACTTC
many,TRBJ2-2,TRBV6-6,-,CASTQVGRTGELFF,TGTGCCAGCACCCAAGTGGGCAGGACCGGGGAGCTGTTTTTT
-,TRBJ2-1,TRBV7-9,-,CASSPRTAGARGEQFF,TGTGCCAGCAGCCCCCGCACAGCGGGCGCCAGAGGGGAGCAGTTCTTC
-,TRBJ2-7,TRBV19,TRBD2,CASSIRRESGSYEQYF,TGTGCCAGTAGTATAAGGCGGGAGTCAGGGTCCTACGAGCAGTACTTC
-,TRBJ2-7,TRBV4-3,TRBD1,CASSQVGTGRSEQYF,TGCGCCAGCAGCCAAGTCGGGACAGGAAGGTCCGAGCAGTACTTC
-,TRBJ2-2,TRBV19,TRBD1,CASRILLGQANTGELFF,TGTGCCAGTAGAATACTACTAGGACAGGCGAACACCGGGGAGCTGTTTTTT
once,TRBJ1-5,TRBV6-6,-,CASSYRGYSNQPQHF,TGTGCCAGCAGTTACAGGGGTTATAGCAATCAGCCCCAGCATTTT
-,TRBJ1-2,TRBV6-5,-,CATAGQRSNYGYTF,TGTGCCACCGCAGGACAGCGAAGTAACTATGGCTACACCTTC